This TCR beta chain was recovered during a study of T cells after yellow fever vaccination. With regard to this clonotype: What it recognizes is unknown.

Notes on the study in general: There was a small share of clonotypes that showed up in both the CD4 and CD8 compartments.

Conversion of TCR transcripts into cDNA relied on 5'RACE template switching, which added a universal primer site and UMIs. TCRdb independently ran MiXCR on the 5' RACE reads; one entry per CDR3 protein. The profile shows approximately 510,000 distinct CDR3 sequences, 21% of them singletons. Trimming stripped 6 bases from V and 2 bases from J, with 5 bases between. Germline V gene sequence: CDR1 SGHDN, CDR2 FVKESK. The CDR3 totals 11 residues. The source is a man aged 18 to 30 who received the YFV17D yellow fever vaccine. The sequencing here drew on PBMCs, taken approximately 20 days after the first yellow fever vaccination. The chain has TRBV14 and TRBJ2-7, with unresolved D. CDR3 in DNA: TGTGCCAGCAGACCGCCCTACGAGCAGTACTTC. Translated: CASRPPYEQYF. The variable domain in full, completed from reference TRBV14 and TRBJ2-7, reads EAGVTQFPSHSVIEKGQTVTLRCDPISGHDNLYWYRRVMGKEIKFLLHFVKESKQDESGMPNNRFLAERTGGTYSTLKVQPAELEDSGVYFCASRPPYEQYFGPGTRLTVT.